A single sample is the source of the 3 T cell receptor beta chains below, sequenced in a study of glioma-infiltrating T cells after dendritic cell vaccination. The time point was: after dendritic cell vaccination, including at tumor progression/relapse. Assay: immunoSEQ multiplex PCR; the TCRdb copy retains only in-frame clones and omits some. The sample yields 90,000 to 110,000 clones, 90% seen once. The source was blood, collected after dendritic cell vaccination. The receptor set was obtained from a human donor with glioblastoma.

The gene calls are TRBV6-6 and TRBJ1-1; TRBD1 agrees at 10 bases. The CDR3 spans 13 residues. Losses at the gene ends were 5 bases for V and 10 bases for J; bases not matched to a gene: 7. Per germline, CDR1 MNHNY and CDR2 SVGAGI (reference sequence). Written as DNA, the CDR3 is TGTGCCAGCAGTCGGGGACAGGGGCGTGGAGCTTTCTTT. Its protein is CASSRGQGRGAFF.

The chain recombines TRBV9 with TRBJ2-3; maybe TRBD1 (7 bases). Germline-derived CDR1 and CDR2 are SGDLS and YYNGEE. Trimming stripped 2 bases from V and 3 bases from J, with 10 bases between. The CDR3 has 14 residues. The CDR3 nucleotides are TGTGCCAGCAGCGTGACAGGGAGGACAGATACGCAGTATTTT. Its protein is CASSVTGRTDTQYF.

This chain connects TRBV23-1 to TRBJ2-1, with a weak D call TRBD2 (6 bases). TRBV23-1 carries the ORF label, with uncertain function. This CDR3 has 23 amino acids. Deletions cut 0 bases from V and 1 base from J, with 31 bases between. This CDR3 reads CASSQSRSWCGIKTCQSYNEQFF. CDR3 DNA: TGCGCCAGCAGTCAATCGAGAAGTTGGTGCGGGATTAAAACCTGTCAATCCTACAATGAGCAGTTCTTC.